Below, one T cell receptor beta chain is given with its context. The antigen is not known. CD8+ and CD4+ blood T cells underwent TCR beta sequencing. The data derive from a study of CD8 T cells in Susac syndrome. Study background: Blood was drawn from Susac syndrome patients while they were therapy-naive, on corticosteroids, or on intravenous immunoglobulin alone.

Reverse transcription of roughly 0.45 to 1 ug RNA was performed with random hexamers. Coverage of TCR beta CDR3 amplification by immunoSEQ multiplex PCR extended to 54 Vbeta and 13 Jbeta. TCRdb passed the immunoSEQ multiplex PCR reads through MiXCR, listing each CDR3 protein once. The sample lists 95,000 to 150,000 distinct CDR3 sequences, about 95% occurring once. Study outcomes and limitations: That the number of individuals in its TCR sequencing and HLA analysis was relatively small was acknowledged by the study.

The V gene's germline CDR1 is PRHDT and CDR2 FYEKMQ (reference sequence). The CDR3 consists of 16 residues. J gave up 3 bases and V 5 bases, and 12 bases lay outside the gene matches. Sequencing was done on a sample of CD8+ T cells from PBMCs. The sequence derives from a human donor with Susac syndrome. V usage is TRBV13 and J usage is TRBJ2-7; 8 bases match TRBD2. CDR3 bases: TGTGCCAGCAGCCCCCCGAGGCCTAGCGGGCGCTACGAGCAGTACTTC. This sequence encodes CASSPPRPSGRYEQYF.